One and the same sample provided the 21 T cell receptor beta chains below, sequenced in a study of T cells in Graves' hyperthyroidism and ophthalmopathy. Researchers amplified the TCR beta CDR3 regions from RNA transcripts. An initial round of RT-PCR targeting the TCR CDR3 relied on the HTBI primer set. TCRdb itself ran the multiplex PCR reads through MiXCR, one entry per CDR3 protein. The sample yields about 640,000 distinct CDR3 sequences, less than 25% seen once. The sample was blood. Receptors originate from a man younger than 45 with Graves' ophthalmopathy.

To note about this clonotype: The CDR3 carries no conserved terminal phenylalanine or tryptophan, so it likely arises from a read error. The chain employs TRBV28 and TRBJ2-7, with D perhaps TRBD1 (6 bases). The CDR3 consists of 12 residues. The germline CDR1 and CDR2 sequences are MDHEN and SYDVKM. V was shortened by 8 bases and J by 0 bases, with 8 bases between the two germline ends. The CDR3 DNA follows: TGTGCCAGCCAGGGGACCTCCTACGAGCAGTACTCC. This codes for CASQGTSYEQYS.

This clonotype was seen more than once but under ten times. V usage is TRBV14 and J usage is TRBJ2-2; 7 bases map to TRBD2. Germline V gene lookup returns CDR1 SGHDN and CDR2 FVKESK. Trimming took 3 bases from V and 1 from J; bases not matched to a gene: 5. There are 16 residues in the CDR3. The CDR3 DNA is TGTGCCAGCAGCCAGCAGGCGGGAGAGAACACCGGGGAGCTGTTTTTT. This codes for CASSQQAGENTGELFF.

The table lists this clonotype with many counts. The J gene is TRBJ1-5, the V gene TRBV28, with 10 bases lining up with TRBD1. This CDR3 spans 15 amino acids. Germline assignment: CDR1 MDHEN and CDR2 SYDVKM. J gave up 9 bases and V 8 bases, and 13 bases lay outside the gene matches. The DNA for the CDR3 is TGTGCCAGCGATTCCGGGACAGGGGAAATCAGGCCCCAGCATTTT. Encoded protein: CASDSGTGEIRPQHF.

In this sample, this clonotype turned up many times. J is TRBJ2-3 and V is TRBV30; D call uncertain. Germline lookup yields CDR1 GTSNPN and CDR2 SVGIG (reference sequence). CDR3 size: 11 residues. The V gene lost 2 bases and the J gene lost 8 bases, with 8 bases spanning the gap. The CDR3 region has the DNA TGTGCCTGGAGTTCGATGGGTACGCAGTATTTT. Protein sequence: CAWSSMGTQYF.

The chain couples TRBV5-5 to TRBJ2-1, with a weak D call TRBD2 (6 bases). The V end was cut by 1 base, the J end by 6 bases, with 17 bases between. This CDR3 spans 16 amino acids. The germline V gene encodes CDR1 SGHKS and CDR2 YYEKEE (reference sequence). The CDR3 DNA reads TGTGCCAGCAGCTTGCCTCCGGAGGGCCCCTCCAATGAGCAGTTCTTC. Residues: CASSLPPEGPSNEQFF.

This clonotype appeared many times. This chain uses TRBV7-2 with TRBJ2-7, with TRBD2 matching 11 bases. With 5 bases clipped from V and 2 bases from J, the junction kept 5 bases outside the gene matches. This CDR3 has 15 residues. CDR1 and CDR2 from the germline V gene are SGHTA and FQGNSA. CDR3 protein: CASSPRLAGTYEQYF. CDR3 DNA: TGTGCCAGCAGCCCCAGACTAGCGGGAACCTACGAGCAGTACTTC. The variable domain in full, with the rest retrieved from reference TRBV7-2 and TRBJ2-7, is GAGVSQSPSNKVTEKGKDVELRCDPISGHTALYWYRQSLGQGLEFLIYFQGNSAPDKSGLPSDRFSAERTGGSVSTLTIQRTQQEDSAVYLCASSPRLAGTYEQYFGPGTRLTVT.

This clonotype has just a few counts. The J gene is TRBJ2-2, the V gene TRBV4-2, with D tentatively TRBD1 or TRBD2 (5 bases each). The germline gives CDR1 LGHNA, CDR2 YNFKEQ. V lost 1 base, J lost 6 bases, and 12 bases lay in between. The CDR3 is 15 amino acids. For the CDR3, the DNA is TGTGCCAGCAGCCAAGTCTCGGGGCAGCCCGGGGAGCTGTTTTTT. As protein: CASSQVSGQPGELFF.

The V and J genes are TRBV6-1 and TRBJ2-3; TRBD2 agrees at 12 bases. Germline CDR1 is MNHNS and CDR2 is SASEGT. V gave up 4 bases and J gave up 1 base; unmatched junction bases: 3. The CDR3 runs to 16 residues. The CDR3 bases are TGTGCCAGCAGTGGTCGACTAGCGGGAGGCACAGATACGCAGTATTTT. Its translation: CASSGRLAGGTDTQYF.

This clonotype showed up just a few times. The V call is TRBV27, the J call TRBJ2-3; 8 positions agree with TRBD2. Germline loops: CDR1 MNHEY, CDR2 SMNVEV (reference sequence). V shed 0 bases and J 3 bases; nucleotides not matched to a gene: 5. There are 16 residues in the CDR3. The CDR3 reads CASSLSMRLATDTQYF. DNA for the CDR3: TGTGCCAGCAGTTTATCGATGAGACTAGCGACAGATACGCAGTATTTT.

This clonotype has only a few counts. This rearrangement joins TRBV20-1 to TRBJ2-1, with no clear D. The germline V gene encodes CDR1 DFQATT and CDR2 SNEGSKA (reference sequence). This CDR3 is built from 13 residues. V lost 6 bases to trimming and J lost 2 bases, with 11 bases between them. CDR3 region: CSAMKPTYNEQFF. DNA for the CDR3: TGCAGTGCGATGAAACCGACCTACAATGAGCAGTTCTTC.

This clonotype occurred a few times. The rearrangement joins TRBV20-1 to TRBJ2-2, with D uncertain. Germline assignment: CDR1 DFQATT and CDR2 SNEGSKA (reference sequence). The CDR3 loop spans 14 amino acids. Trimming took off 2 bases at V and 4 bases at J, with 11 bases between the two ends. In nucleotides, the CDR3 is TGCAGTGCTAGAAAAGGATCGGGCACCGGGGAGCTGTTTTTT. Protein: CSARKGSGTGELFF.

This clonotype was counted many times. The chain couples TRBV11-2 to TRBJ2-3, with D perhaps matching TRBD2 (6 bases). V lost 5 bases to trimming and J lost 2 bases, with 11 bases between them. Germline V gene data show CDR1 as SGHAT and CDR2 as FQNNGV. The length of the CDR3 is 14 residues. This CDR3 reads CASSISGNTDTQYF. The CDR3 DNA follows: TGTGCCAGCAGCATTAGCGGAAACACAGATACGCAGTATTTT. Together with reference TRBV11-2 and TRBJ2-3, the CDR3 gives the full variable domain: EAGVAQSPRYKIIEKRQSVAFWCNPISGHATLYWYQQILGQGPKLLIQFQNNGVVDDSQLPKDRFSAERLKGVDSTLKIQPAKLEDSAVYLCASSISGNTDTQYFGPGTRLTVL.

In this sample, this clonotype turned up many times. The chain couples TRBV5-1 to TRBJ2-1; tentative D call: TRBD2 (5 bases). CDR3 length: 16 amino acids. V was cut by 1 base and J by 1 base, with 12 bases left in between. The V gene's germline CDR1 is SGHRS and CDR2 YFSETQ. In DNA, the CDR3 is TGCGCCAGCAGCTTGCGGACGGGGAGTTCCTACAATGAGCAGTTCTTC. Protein sequence: CASSLRTGSSYNEQFF.

This clonotype was observed a handful of times. V and J are TRBV6-1 and TRBJ2-7; TRBD2 agrees at 7 bases. V lost 1 base to trimming and J lost 3 bases; unmatched junction nucleotides: 6. Germline assignment: CDR1 MNHNS and CDR2 SASEGT. The CDR3 is made up of 15 amino acids. The DNA of the CDR3 is TGTGCCAGCAGTGAAGAGCCTTCTAGCGGCTACGAGCAGTACTTC. Encoded protein: CASSEEPSSGYEQYF.

The chain has TRBV10-3 and TRBJ1-4, with 11 bases that match TRBD1. Germline V gene lookup returns CDR1 ENHRY and CDR2 SYGVKD. This CDR3 is 15 amino acids long. V was pared by 5 bases and J by 5 bases, with 4 bases of the junction left unmatched. CDR3: CAISRTGGSNEKLFF. The CDR3 region has the DNA TGTGCCATCAGTAGGACAGGGGGCTCCAATGAAAAACTGTTTTTT.

Ten or more counts support this clonotype. V is TRBV6-1 and J is TRBJ2-5; 9 nucleotides line up with TRBD2. The length of the CDR3 is 16 residues. Trimming at V came to 5 bases and at J to 4 bases, leaving 11 bases not matched to a gene. Looked up from germline, CDR1 is MNHNS and CDR2 is SASEGT. The CDR3: CASSLHSSGTGETQYF. The CDR3 nucleotides read TGTGCCAGCAGTTTACATTCTAGCGGGACCGGAGAGACCCAGTACTTC.

Ten or more counts support this clonotype. The chain links TRBV6-2 or TRBV6-3 to TRBJ1-2; 9 bases align to TRBD1. This CDR3 is 13 amino acids long. CDR1 is MNHEY, CDR2 SVGEGT, per germline. The junction had 3 bases not matched to a gene; V was cut back by 2 bases and J by 8 bases. The CDR3 spells CASSYGTGFGYTF. CDR3 coding DNA: TGTGCCAGCAGTTACGGGACAGGGTTCGGCTACACCTTC.

This clonotype was counted only a few times. The chain links TRBV2 to TRBJ1-6, with no clear D. The CDR3 is 14 amino acids. Germline values: CDR1 SNHLY, CDR2 FYNNEI. Between the trimmed V and J ends, which lost 3 bases and 9 bases, there was a span of 12 bases. CDR3 sequence reads: CASSDPGWSSPLHF. The CDR3 nucleotides read TGTGCCAGCAGTGATCCGGGCTGGAGTTCACCCCTCCACTTT. Filled out from reference TRBV2 and TRBJ1-6, the complete variable domain reads EPEVTQTPSHQVTQMGQEVILRCVPISNHLYFYWYRQILGQKVEFLVSFYNNEISEKSEIFDDQFSVERPDGSNFTLKIRSTKLEDSAMYFCASSDPGWSSPLHFGNGTRLTVT.

This clonotype has a count of ten or more. The V call is TRBV18, the J call TRBJ2-7; a possible D gene is TRBD1 (6 bases). The CDR3 has 15 residues. Germline V lookup: CDR1 KGHSH, CDR2 LQKENI. The V end lost 4 bases, the J end lost 5 bases, and 18 bases lay between the germline ends. The CDR3 reads CASSRVQGRAHEQYF. The CDR3 coding sequence is TGTGCCAGCTCACGAGTACAGGGACGGGCCCACGAGCAGTACTTC. Using reference TRBV18 and TRBJ2-7 for the parts outside the CDR3, the full variable domain is NAGVMQNPRHLVRRRGQEARLRCSPMKGHSHVYWYRQLPEEGLKFMVYLQKENIIDESGMPKERFSAEFPKEGPSILRIQQVVRGDSAAYFCASSRVQGRAHEQYFGPGTRLTVT.

This clonotype was seen many times. J is TRBJ2-1 and V is TRBV20-1, with 9 bases fitting TRBD2. Germline V gene lookup returns CDR1 DFQATT and CDR2 SNEGSKA (reference sequence). This CDR3 comprises 15 residues. V trimming: 1 base; J trimming: 2 bases; junction bases outside the gene matches: 3. DNA for the CDR3: TGCAGTGCTAGAGGGGGCGGGAGGGCCTACAATGAGCAGTTCTTC. This sequence encodes CSARGGGRAYNEQFF.

The chain joins TRBV4-1 to TRBJ2-7; D is perhaps TRBD1 (6 bases). CDR1 MGHRA and CDR2 YSYEKL come from the germline V gene. The CDR3 runs to 15 residues. Trimming took 4 bases from V and 5 from J, leaving 18 bases between them. This CDR3 reads CASSLTPGTNNEQYF. CDR3 sequence (DNA): TGCGCCAGCAGCCTCACACCCGGGACAAACAACGAGCAGTACTTC.